Sequencing of this T cell receptor beta chain was carried out in a study of shared clonotypes between healthy human individuals. This CDR3 spans 12 amino acids. CDR1 is SGHRS and CDR2 is YFSETQ in the germline V gene. V was cut by 0 bases and J by 6 bases, with 7 bases left in between. Assay: immunoSEQ multiplex PCR; the TCRdb copy retains only in-frame clones and omits some. This table has more than 450,000 clones, 79% appearing once. The chain employs TRBV5-1 and TRBJ2-7, with D unresolved. The receptor comes from a woman aged 35 to 49 in good health. Some clones in this sample may be carry-over from other donors' samples. The sequencing sample was made of PBMCs. The CDR3 nucleotides read TGCGCCAGCAGCTTGGGTTGGACCGAGCAGTACTTC. Amino acids: CASSLGWTEQYF. Combining the CDR3 with reference TRBV5-1 and TRBJ2-7 gives the whole variable domain KAGVTQTPRYLIKTRGQQVTLSCSPISGHRSVSWYQQTPGQGLQFLFEYFSETQRNKGNFPGRFSGRQFSNSRSEMNVSTLELGDSALYLCASSLGWTEQYFGPGTRLTVT.